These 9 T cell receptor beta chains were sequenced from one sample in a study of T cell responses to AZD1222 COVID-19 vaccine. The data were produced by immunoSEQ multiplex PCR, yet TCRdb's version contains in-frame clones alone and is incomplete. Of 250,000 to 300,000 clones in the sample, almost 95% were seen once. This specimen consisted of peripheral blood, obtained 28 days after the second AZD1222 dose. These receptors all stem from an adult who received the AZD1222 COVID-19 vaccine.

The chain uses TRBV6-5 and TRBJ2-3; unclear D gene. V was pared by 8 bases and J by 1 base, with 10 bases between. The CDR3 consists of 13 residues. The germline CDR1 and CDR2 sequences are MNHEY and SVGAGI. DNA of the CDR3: TGTGCCAGCGACTCGGCGCGCACAGATACGCAGTATTTT. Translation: CASDSARTDTQYF.

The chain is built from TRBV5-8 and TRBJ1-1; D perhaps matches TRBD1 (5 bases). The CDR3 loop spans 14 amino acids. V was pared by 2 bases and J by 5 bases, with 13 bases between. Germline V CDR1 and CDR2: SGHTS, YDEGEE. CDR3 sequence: CASSLRGVSTEAFF. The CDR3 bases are TGTGCCAGCAGCTTAAGAGGGGTCTCAACTGAAGCTTTCTTT. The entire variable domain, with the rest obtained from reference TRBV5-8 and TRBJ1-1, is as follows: EAGVTQSPTHLIKTRGQQATLRCSPISGHTSVYWYQQALGLGLQFLLWYDEGEERNRGNFPPRFSGRQFPNYSSELNVNALELEDSALYLCASSLRGVSTEAFFGQGTRLTVV.

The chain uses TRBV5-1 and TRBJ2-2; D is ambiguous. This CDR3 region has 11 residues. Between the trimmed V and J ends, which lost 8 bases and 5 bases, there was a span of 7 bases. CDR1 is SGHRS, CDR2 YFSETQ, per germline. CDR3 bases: TGCGCCAGTGGGGAAACCGGGGAGCTGTTTTTT. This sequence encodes CASGETGELFF. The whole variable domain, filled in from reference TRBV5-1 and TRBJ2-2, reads KAGVTQTPRYLIKTRGQQVTLSCSPISGHRSVSWYQQTPGQGLQFLFEYFSETQRNKGNFPGRFSGRQFSNSRSEMNVSTLELGDSALYLCASGETGELFFGEGSRLTVL.

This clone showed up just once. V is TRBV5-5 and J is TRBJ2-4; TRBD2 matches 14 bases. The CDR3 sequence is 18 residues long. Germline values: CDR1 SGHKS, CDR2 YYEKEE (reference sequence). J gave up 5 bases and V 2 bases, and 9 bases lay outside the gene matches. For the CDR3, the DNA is TGTGCCAGCAGCTTCCGACTAGCGGGGGGGCTAGTCCAAAACATTCAGTACTTC. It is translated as CASSFRLAGGLVQNIQYF. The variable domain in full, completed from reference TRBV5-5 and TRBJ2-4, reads DAGVTQSPTHLIKTRGQQVTLRCSPISGHKSVSWYQQVLGQGPQFIFQYYEKEERGRGNFPDRFSARQFPNYSSELNVNALLLGDSALYLCASSFRLAGGLVQNIQYFGAGTRLSVL.

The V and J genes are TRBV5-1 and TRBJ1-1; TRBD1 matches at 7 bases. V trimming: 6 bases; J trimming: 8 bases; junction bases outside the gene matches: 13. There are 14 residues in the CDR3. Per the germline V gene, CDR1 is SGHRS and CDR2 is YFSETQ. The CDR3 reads CASNAGVRGTEAFF. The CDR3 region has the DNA TGCGCCAGCAATGCGGGTGTCAGGGGGACCGAAGCTTTCTTT.

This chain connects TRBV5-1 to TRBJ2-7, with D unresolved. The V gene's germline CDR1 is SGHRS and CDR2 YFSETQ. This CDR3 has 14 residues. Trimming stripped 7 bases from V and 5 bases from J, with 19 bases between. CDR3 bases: TGCGCCAGCCGGGTCGAAGGGCCATCGGACGAGCAGTACTTC. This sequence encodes CASRVEGPSDEQYF.

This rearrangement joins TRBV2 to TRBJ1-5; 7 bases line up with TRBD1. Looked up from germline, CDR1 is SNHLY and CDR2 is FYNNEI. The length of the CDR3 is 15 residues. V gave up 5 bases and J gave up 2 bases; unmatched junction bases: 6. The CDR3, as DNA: TGTGCCAGCAGTCAGACAGGGTCGGGCAATCAGCCCCAGCATTTT. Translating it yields CASSQTGSGNQPQHF.

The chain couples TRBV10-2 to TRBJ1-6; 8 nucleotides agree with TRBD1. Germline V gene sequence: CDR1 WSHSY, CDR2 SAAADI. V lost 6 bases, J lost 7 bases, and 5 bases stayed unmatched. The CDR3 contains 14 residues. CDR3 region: CASRADRVNSPLHF. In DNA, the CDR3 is TGCGCCAGCAGAGCGGACAGGGTCAATTCACCCCTCCACTTT.

CDR3 bases: TGTGCCAGCAGCGTTCCAGGGGCAAAACTGTTTTTT. Protein: CASSVPGAKLFF. This rearrangement joins TRBV27 to TRBJ1-4, with D perhaps TRBD1 (6 bases). Germline loops: CDR1 MNHEY, CDR2 SMNVEV (reference sequence). The ends were cut back, 6 bases at V and 10 bases at J, with 12 bases in the middle. CDR3 length equals 12 residues.